These 19 T cell receptor beta chains originate from one sample sequenced in a study of blood T cell repertoires in COVID-19. TCRdb's copy holds only in-frame clones and misses some; the assay was immunoSEQ multiplex PCR. Here the sample spans fewer than 65,000 clones, approximately 82% being singletons. The source material was peripheral blood. The receptors originated from a man aged 55 to 70 with acute or convalescent COVID-19.

The chain couples TRBV2 to TRBJ2-5; tentative D call: TRBD2 (5 bases). CDR1 SNHLY and CDR2 FYNNEI come from the germline V gene. The CDR3 loop spans 13 amino acids. V dropped 6 bases and J dropped 0 bases, with 8 bases sitting between them. In DNA form, the CDR3 reads TGTGCCAGCAGGGACTGGCACCAAGAGACCCAGTACTTC. Translated: CASRDWHQETQYF.

The gene calls are TRBV5-4 and TRBJ2-3, with a weak D call TRBD1 (6 bases). CDR1 SGHNT and CDR2 YYREEE come from the germline V gene (reference sequence). This CDR3 has 16 residues. The V gene lost 4 bases and the J gene lost 0 bases, with 15 bases spanning the gap. The chain's CDR3 is CASSGKDSPSTDTQYF. CDR3 DNA sequence: TGTGCCAGCAGCGGAAAGGACAGCCCTAGCACAGATACGCAGTATTTT.

The CDR3 protein is CASTPSRGTGGGEQYF. CDR3 coding DNA: TGTGCCAGCACCCCTTCGAGAGGGACAGGGGGCGGCGAGCAGTACTTC. The V gene is TRBV5-4, the J gene TRBJ2-7; 12 bases align to TRBD1. This CDR3 has 16 amino acids. Germline V gene sequence: CDR1 SGHNT, CDR2 YYREEE (reference sequence). The junction had 13 bases not matched to a gene; V was cut back by 6 bases and J by 6 bases. The full variable domain, rest sourced from reference TRBV5-4 and TRBJ2-7, is ETGVTQSPTHLIKTRGQQVTLRCSSQSGHNTVSWYQQALGQGPQFIFQYYREEENGRGNFPPRFSGLQFPNYSSELNVNALELDDSALYLCASTPSRGTGGGEQYFGPGTRLTVT.

This clone was detected once. The chain couples TRBV5-1 to TRBJ1-4; D not resolved. Germline V lookup: CDR1 SGHRS, CDR2 YFSETQ. V was cut by 0 bases and J by 5 bases, with 5 bases left in between. The CDR3 covers 13 residues. CDR3: CASSLAGNEKLFF. The CDR3 nucleotides are TGCGCCAGCAGCTTGGCGGGAAATGAAAAACTGTTTTTT.

This clone appeared once. The rearrangement links TRBV4-1 to TRBJ1-1, with a weak D call TRBD1 (6 bases). Trimming cost V 3 bases and J 10 bases, with 15 bases left between them. Looked up from germline, CDR1 is MGHRA and CDR2 is YSYEKL. The CDR3 consists of 13 residues. CDR3 sequence (DNA): TGCGCCAGCAGCCATCCCCGGACAGAGAGAGCTTTCTTT. Translated, it gives CASSHPRTERAFF.

The chain joins TRBV23-1 to TRBJ2-7; no clear D. TRBV23-1 is marked as an open reading frame, function uncertain. The length of the CDR3 is 11 residues. The V and J ends lost 5 bases and 4 bases respectively, with 6 bases between them. CDR3 region: CASSVNYEQYF. The CDR3 coding sequence is TGCGCCAGCAGTGTAAATTACGAGCAGTACTTC.

The rearrangement joins TRBV6-5 to TRBJ1-5, with 8 bases that match TRBD1. Trimming at V came to 7 bases and at J to 6 bases, leaving 8 bases not matched to a gene. From germline, CDR1 is MNHEY and CDR2 SVGAGI. The CDR3 totals 14 residues. In nucleotides, the CDR3 is TGTGCCAGCACGGGACAGGAATGGAGTCAGCCCCAGCATTTT. This sequence encodes CASTGQEWSQPQHF.

The rearrangement joins TRBV6-6 to TRBJ1-3; no firm D call. Germline V gene lookup returns CDR1 MNHNY and CDR2 SVGAGI (reference sequence). This CDR3 contains 16 residues. Trimming took 7 bases from V and 3 from J, leaving 19 bases between them. The CDR3 loop is CASNKGGLGFGNTIYF. CDR3 sequence (DNA): TGTGCCAGCAATAAGGGCGGGCTGGGGTTTGGAAACACCATATATTTT.

The rearrangement links TRBV29-1 to TRBJ2-1; 10 nucleotides agree with TRBD1. The germline gives CDR1 SQVTM, CDR2 ANQGSEA. Trimming removed 7 bases from V and 7 bases from J; junction bases left unmatched: 7. The CDR3 consists of 13 residues. DNA of the CDR3: TGCAGCGCACGACAGGGGGCATCTAATGAGCAGTTCTTC. Translating it yields CSARQGASNEQFF.

This chain joins TRBV24-1 and TRBJ1-4; TRBD1 is a possible D gene (6 bases). Germline CDR1 reads KGHDR; CDR2 reads SFDVKD. V gave up 4 bases and J gave up 8 bases, with 16 bases separating them. The CDR3 has 15 residues. This CDR3 is CATSDPGGLEEKLFF. CDR3 coding DNA: TGTGCCACCAGTGACCCCGGGGGGCTGGAAGAAAAACTGTTTTTT.

The chain carries TRBV30 and TRBJ2-6; TRBD1 is a possible D gene (7 bases). The CDR3 spans 18 residues. From germline, CDR1 is GTSNPN and CDR2 SVGIG (reference sequence). V was clipped by 2 bases and J by 0 bases, with 17 bases between them. CDR3 region: CAWSTLRGVPSGANVLTF. CDR3 coding DNA: TGTGCCTGGAGTACCCTCAGGGGGGTCCCCTCTGGGGCCAACGTCCTGACTTTC.

The rearrangement joins TRBV5-1 to TRBJ2-5, with D perhaps matching TRBD2 (5 bases). Germline CDR1 is SGHRS and CDR2 is YFSETQ. Between the trimmed V and J ends, which lost 3 bases and 5 bases, there was a span of 17 bases. CDR3 length equals 15 residues. CDR3 in amino acids: CASSSRTLRGETQYF. The CDR3 nucleotides read TGCGCCAGCAGCTCCAGGACTTTAAGAGGGGAGACCCAGTACTTC.

This clone was counted a few times. The chain is built from TRBV5-1 and TRBJ2-5; D is undetermined. This CDR3 contains 14 residues. Trimming removed 0 bases from V and 0 bases from J, with 6 bases in between. The germline gives CDR1 SGHRS, CDR2 YFSETQ. The CDR3 coding sequence is TGCGCCAGCAGCTTGGCGCAGAACCAAGAGACCCAGTACTTC. Its translation is CASSLAQNQETQYF.

In regard to this clone: A read error may produce the germline difference seen at one junction end. The chain is built from TRBV24-1 and TRBJ1-1; D may be TRBD1 (6 bases). CDR3 length: 11 amino acids. Germline V gives CDR1 KGHDR, CDR2 SFDVKD. The CDR3 DNA is TGTGCCACCAGTGATTTTAGGGCGACAGGCTTT. Translation gives CATSDFRATGF.

This chain joins TRBV6-5 and TRBJ1-1, with 9 bases aligning to TRBD1. Germline-derived CDR1 and CDR2 are MNHEY and SVGAGI. Trimming at V came to 5 bases and at J to 2 bases, leaving 6 bases not matched to a gene. CDR3 length: 15 residues. CDR3 region: CASSPQGAVNTEAFF. The CDR3 coding sequence is TGTGCCAGCAGTCCACAGGGGGCGGTCAACACTGAAGCTTTCTTT.

The chain combines TRBV7-6 with TRBJ2-5, with 15 bases fitting TRBD2. This CDR3 region has 17 residues. Germline V gene data show CDR1 as SGHVS and CDR2 as FNYEAQ. V lost 0 bases and J lost 6; bases outside the gene matches: 5. Written as DNA, the CDR3 is TGTGCCAGCAGCTTAGCCGGGACTAGCGGGGGGAAGAAGACCCAGTACTTC. Translation: CASSLAGTSGGKKTQYF.

The chain couples TRBV29-1 to TRBJ1-3; D is undetermined. V shed 5 bases and J shed 0 bases, with 8 bases lying between them. The CDR3 loop spans 13 amino acids. The germline V gene encodes CDR1 SQVTM and CDR2 ANQGSEA. As DNA, the CDR3 is TGCAGCGTTTACGGGGTCTCTGGAAACACCATATATTTT. Its translation: CSVYGVSGNTIYF.

V is TRBV24-1 and J is TRBJ2-3, with D maybe TRBD2 (6 bases). Germline lookup yields CDR1 KGHDR and CDR2 SFDVKD. V shed 5 bases and J shed 2 bases, with 10 bases lying between them. CDR3 length: 14 residues. CDR3 nucleotides: TGTGCCACCAGTGCGGAGGGGCCCACAGATACGCAGTATTTT. Translating it yields CATSAEGPTDTQYF.

V and J are TRBV6-6 and TRBJ1-1, with TRBD1 as a possible D gene (6 bases). Germline CDR1 is MNHNY and CDR2 is SVGAGI (reference sequence). This CDR3 has 14 residues. The ends were cut back, 0 bases at V and 2 bases at J, with 7 bases in the middle. CDR3 coding DNA: TGTGCCAGCAGTTACTCCGGGACAAACACTGAAGCTTTCTTT. It yields the protein CASSYSGTNTEAFF.